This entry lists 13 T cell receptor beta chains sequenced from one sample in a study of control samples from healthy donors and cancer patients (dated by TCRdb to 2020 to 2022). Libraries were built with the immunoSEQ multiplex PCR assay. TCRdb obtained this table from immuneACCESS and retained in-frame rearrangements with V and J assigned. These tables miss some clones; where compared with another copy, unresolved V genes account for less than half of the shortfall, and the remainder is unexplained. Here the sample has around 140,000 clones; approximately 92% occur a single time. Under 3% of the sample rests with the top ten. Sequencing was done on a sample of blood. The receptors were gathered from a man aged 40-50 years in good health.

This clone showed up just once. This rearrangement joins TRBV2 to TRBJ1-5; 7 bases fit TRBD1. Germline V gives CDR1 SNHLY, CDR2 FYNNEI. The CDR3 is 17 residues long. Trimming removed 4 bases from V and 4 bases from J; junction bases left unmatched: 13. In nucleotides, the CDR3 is TGTGCCAGCAGTGTTTTAAAGGGAGGGGGCCGAAATCAGCCCCAGCATTTT. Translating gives CASSVLKGGGRNQPQHF.

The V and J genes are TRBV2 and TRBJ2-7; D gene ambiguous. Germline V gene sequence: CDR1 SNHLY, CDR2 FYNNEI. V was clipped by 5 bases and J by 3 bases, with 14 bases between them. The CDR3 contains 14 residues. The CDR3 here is CASSRINQNYEQYF. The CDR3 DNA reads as TGTGCCAGCAGTCGCATAAATCAGAACTACGAGCAGTACTTC.

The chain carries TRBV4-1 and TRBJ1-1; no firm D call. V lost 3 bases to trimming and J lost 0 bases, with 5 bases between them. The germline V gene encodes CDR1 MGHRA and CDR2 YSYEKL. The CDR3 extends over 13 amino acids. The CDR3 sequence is CASSHGMNTEAFF. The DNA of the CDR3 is TGCGCCAGCAGCCATGGGATGAACACTGAAGCTTTCTTT.

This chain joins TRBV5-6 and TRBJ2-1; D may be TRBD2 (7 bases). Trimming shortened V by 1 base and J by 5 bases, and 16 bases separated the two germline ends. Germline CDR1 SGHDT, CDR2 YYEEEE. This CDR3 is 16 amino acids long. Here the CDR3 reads CASSLLRGGGHNEQFF. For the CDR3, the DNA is TGTGCCAGCAGCTTGCTGCGGGGCGGGGGCCACAATGAGCAGTTCTTC.

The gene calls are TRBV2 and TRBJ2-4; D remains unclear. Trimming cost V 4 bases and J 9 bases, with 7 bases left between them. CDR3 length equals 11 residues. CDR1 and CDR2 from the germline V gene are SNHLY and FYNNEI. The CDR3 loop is CASSALAIQYF. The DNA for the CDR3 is TGTGCCAGCAGTGCGTTAGCCATTCAGTACTTC.

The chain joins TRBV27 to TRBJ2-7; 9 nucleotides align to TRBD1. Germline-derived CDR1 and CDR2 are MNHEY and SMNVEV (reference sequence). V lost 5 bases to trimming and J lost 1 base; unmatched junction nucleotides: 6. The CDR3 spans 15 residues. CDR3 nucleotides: TGTGCCAGCAGTCGCTCCGGGACAGGGTCCTACGAGCAGTACTTC. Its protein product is CASSRSGTGSYEQYF.

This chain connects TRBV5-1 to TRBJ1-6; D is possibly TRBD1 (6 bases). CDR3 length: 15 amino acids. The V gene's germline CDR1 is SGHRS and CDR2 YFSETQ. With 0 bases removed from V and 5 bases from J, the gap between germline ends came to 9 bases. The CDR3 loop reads CASSLEGTHNSPLHF. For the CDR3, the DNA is TGCGCCAGCAGCTTGGAGGGGACACATAATTCACCCCTCCACTTT.

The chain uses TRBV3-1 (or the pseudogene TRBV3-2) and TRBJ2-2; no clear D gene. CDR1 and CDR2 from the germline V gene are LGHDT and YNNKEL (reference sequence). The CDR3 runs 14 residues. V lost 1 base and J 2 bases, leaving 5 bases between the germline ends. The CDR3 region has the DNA TGTGCCAGCAGCCAAGCTCTAAACACCGGGGAGCTGTTTTTT. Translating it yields CASSQALNTGELFF.

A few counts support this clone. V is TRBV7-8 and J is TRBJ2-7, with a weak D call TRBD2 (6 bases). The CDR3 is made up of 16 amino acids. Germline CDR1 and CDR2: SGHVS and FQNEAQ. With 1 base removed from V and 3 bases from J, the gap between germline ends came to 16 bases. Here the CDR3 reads CASSLEGGPQRYEQYF. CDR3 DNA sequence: TGTGCCAGCAGCTTAGAAGGAGGGCCCCAGCGCTACGAGCAGTACTTC.

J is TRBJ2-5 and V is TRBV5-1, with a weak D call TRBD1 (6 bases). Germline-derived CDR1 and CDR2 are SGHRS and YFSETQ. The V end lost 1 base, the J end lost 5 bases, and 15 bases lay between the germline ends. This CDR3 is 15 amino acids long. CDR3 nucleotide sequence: TGCGCCAGCAGCTTGATACAGGGTATGAGGGAGACCCAGTACTTC. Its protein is CASSLIQGMRETQYF.

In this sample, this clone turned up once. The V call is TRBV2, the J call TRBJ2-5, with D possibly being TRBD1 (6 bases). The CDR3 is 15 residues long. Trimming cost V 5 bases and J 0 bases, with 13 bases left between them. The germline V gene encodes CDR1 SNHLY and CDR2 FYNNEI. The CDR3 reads CASSYRDTDQETQYF. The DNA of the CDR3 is TGTGCCAGCAGTTACCGGGACACCGACCAAGAGACCCAGTACTTC.

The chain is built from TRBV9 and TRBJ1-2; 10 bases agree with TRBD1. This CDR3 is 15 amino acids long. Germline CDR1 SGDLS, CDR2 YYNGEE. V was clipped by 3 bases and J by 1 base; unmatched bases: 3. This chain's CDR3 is CASSGDRGFNYGYTF. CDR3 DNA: TGTGCCAGCAGCGGGGACAGGGGATTTAACTATGGCTACACCTTC.

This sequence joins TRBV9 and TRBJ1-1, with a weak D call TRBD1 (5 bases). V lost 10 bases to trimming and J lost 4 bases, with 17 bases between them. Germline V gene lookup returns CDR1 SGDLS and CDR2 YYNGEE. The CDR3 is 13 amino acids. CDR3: CAGNPGYGTEAFF. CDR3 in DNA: TGTGCCGGGAACCCAGGGTACGGCACTGAAGCTTTCTTT.